The sequence of this TCR beta chain was determined in a study of blood T cell repertoires in COVID-19. Original processing methods: Amplifying reference gene primers gave estimates of nucleated cell counts. Produced via immunoSEQ multiplex PCR; TCRdb's table is partial and in-frame only. For V, J and clone size, that table is used; D and trimming come from the DNA. The table lists approximately 280,000 clones, roughly 84% of them singletons. Germline V lookup: CDR1 LGHDT, CDR2 YNNKEL (reference sequence). The CDR3 runs to 14 residues. About this clone: At one boundary the junction diverges from the germline segment, which might be a read error.

The gene calls are TRBV3-1 (or the pseudogene TRBV3-2) and TRBJ1-1; D is perhaps TRBD1 (6 bases). Sequences were obtained from peripheral blood. The TCR was taken from a human donor with COVID-19, enrolled during active disease. The donor label of this sample is uncertain. The CDR3 sequence is CASSLQGLKTEAFF. Written as DNA, the CDR3 is TGTGCCAGCAGCCTTCAGGGGTTGAAGACTGAAGCTTTCTTT.